Shown below are 17 T cell receptor beta chains from a single sample sequenced in a study of blood T cell repertoires in COVID-19. The protocol was immunoSEQ multiplex PCR, while the TCRdb copy is restricted to in-frame clones and leaves out a portion. Of about 280,000 clones in the sample, roughly 88% were seen once. Specimen: PBMCs or T cells enriched from blood (not recorded which). All receptors come from a woman in her 30s who had recovered from COVID-19.

V is TRBV7-9 and J is TRBJ2-7, with 9 positions matching TRBD1. From germline, CDR1 is SEHNR and CDR2 FQNEAQ (reference sequence). V lost 4 bases, J lost 2 bases, and 9 bases stayed unmatched. The CDR3 consists of 16 residues. CDR3 bases: TGTGCCAGCAGCTCCCCCGGACAGGGGCCCCCCTACGAGCAGTACTTC. Protein: CASSSPGQGPPYEQYF.

The chain combines TRBV28 with TRBJ1-2; D might be TRBD1 (6 bases). Between the trimmed V and J ends, which lost 6 bases and 6 bases, there was a span of 17 bases. Germline-derived CDR1 and CDR2 are MDHEN and SYDVKM. The CDR3 totals 14 residues. CDR3 bases: TGTGCCAGCAGATACCTCCGGGGGGCGGATGGCTACACCTTC. As protein: CASRYLRGADGYTF.

This sequence joins TRBV6-5 and TRBJ2-1; 11 bases match TRBD2. Germline values: CDR1 MNHEY, CDR2 SVGAGI. The ends lost 7 bases at V and 7 bases at J; junction bases unmatched: 9. This CDR3 contains 15 residues. The DNA for the CDR3 is TGTGCCAGCACGGGGGCTAGCGGGAGGTCAAATGAGCAGTTCTTC. This codes for CASTGASGRSNEQFF.

The J gene is TRBJ1-2, the V gene TRBV3-1 (or the pseudogene TRBV3-2); D gene ambiguous. The CDR3 is 12 residues long. Germline-derived CDR1 and CDR2 are LGHDT and YNNKEL (reference sequence). Trimming left V 0 bases short and J 7 bases short, with 6 bases between. Here the CDR3 DNA reads TGTGCCAGCAGCCAAGATCTAGGTGGCTACACCTTC. It translates to CASSQDLGGYTF.

The rearrangement links TRBV4-3 to TRBJ2-2; D not certain. Germline V lookup: CDR1 LGHNA, CDR2 YSLEER. This CDR3 has 14 amino acids. V was clipped by 4 bases and J by 2 bases, with 8 bases between them. CDR3 DNA: TGCGCCAGCAGCCCGCAGGTTAACACCGGGGAGCTGTTTTTT. This codes for CASSPQVNTGELFF.

This rearrangement joins TRBV9 to TRBJ1-1; D unclear. The CDR3 covers 14 residues. Germline V gene sequence: CDR1 SGDLS, CDR2 YYNGEE. The V and J ends lost 2 bases and 2 bases respectively, with 10 bases between them. The CDR3 DNA is TGTGCCAGCAGCGTCTTCGAGGGAAACACTGAAGCTTTCTTT. Protein sequence: CASSVFEGNTEAFF.

This clone was detected only once. The chain uses TRBV4-1 and TRBJ1-1; the match to TRBD1 covers 7 bases. This CDR3 is 14 amino acids long. V was clipped by 3 bases and J by 4 bases; unmatched bases: 5. In germline, CDR1 is MGHRA, CDR2 YSYEKL. The DNA for the CDR3 is TGCGCCAGCAGCCACAGAAGGGGGCCCACTGAAGCTTTCTTT. As protein: CASSHRRGPTEAFF.

The rearrangement joins TRBV28 to TRBJ1-1; 10 bases agree with TRBD1. Unmatched junction bases numbered 17, after V lost 6 bases and J lost 4 bases. Germline V gene lookup returns CDR1 MDHEN and CDR2 SYDVKM. CDR3 length equals 18 residues. CDR3 in DNA: TGTGCCAGCAGCGCCGGGACAGGGGCGCTAGGTTCTCGCACTGAAGCTTTCTTT. The encoded protein is CASSAGTGALGSRTEAFF.

This chain links TRBV19 with TRBJ1-4; D is unclear. Germline V gene lookup returns CDR1 LNHDA and CDR2 SQIVND (reference sequence). The CDR3 has 13 amino acids. V lost 6 bases to trimming and J lost 8 bases, with 13 bases between them. Here the CDR3 reads CASRTGGGEKLFF. DNA of the CDR3: TGTGCCAGTAGGACCGGCGGAGGCGAAAAACTGTTTTTT.

V gene TRBV3-1 (or the pseudogene TRBV3-2) combines with J gene TRBJ1-2, with TRBD1 matching over 11 bases. Germline V gene data show CDR1 as LGHDT and CDR2 as YNNKEL (reference sequence). The CDR3 totals 13 residues. V was clipped by 10 bases and J by 3 bases; unmatched bases: 4. Here the CDR3 DNA reads TGTGCCACCGGGACAGGGGGGTACTATGGCTACACCTTC. Protein sequence: CATGTGGYYGYTF.

The chain employs TRBV30 and TRBJ1-2; a weak D match, TRBD1 (6 bases). Per the germline V gene, CDR1 is GTSNPN and CDR2 is SVGIG (reference sequence). This CDR3 spans 14 amino acids. The CDR3 nucleotides read TGTGCTACTTCCGGTGGACAGCGATACTATGGCTACACCTTC. It yields the protein CATSGGQRYYGYTF. Based on the CDR3 plus reference TRBV30 and TRBJ1-2, the full variable domain is SQTIHQWPATLVQPVGSPLSLECTVEGTSNPNLYWYRQAAGRGLQLLFYSVGIGQISSEVPQNLSASRPQDRQFILSSKKLLLSDSGFYLCATSGGQRYYGYTFGSGTRLTVV.

The chain has TRBV7-9 and TRBJ2-1, with no clear D. V lost 2 bases, J lost 0 bases, and 8 bases lay in between. Per germline, CDR1 SEHNR and CDR2 FQNEAQ (reference sequence). The CDR3 contains 15 residues. The CDR3 here is CASSLLSSSYNEQFF. CDR3 DNA sequence: TGTGCCAGCAGCTTATTGTCTAGCTCCTACAATGAGCAGTTCTTC.

A word on this clone: Mismatch with germline at one junction end may stem from a read error. This rearrangement joins TRBV5-3 to TRBJ2-7, with 7 bases matching TRBD2. TRBV5-3 is noted as an ORF with a role that remains uncertain. This CDR3 comprises 12 residues. CDR3 residues: CARSQMPIREGF. CDR3 sequence (DNA): TGTGCCAGAAGCCAAATGCCCATAAGGGAGGGCTTC.

The chain uses TRBV19 and TRBJ2-2, with 8 positions matching TRBD2. V was clipped by 8 bases and J by 7 bases; unmatched bases: 12. The length of the CDR3 is 15 residues. Germline V CDR1 and CDR2: LNHDA, SQIVND (reference sequence). CDR3 residues: CASLPEREWSGELFF. The CDR3 bases are TGTGCCAGTCTACCCGAGCGGGAGTGGAGCGGGGAGCTGTTTTTT.

The gene calls are TRBV21-1 and TRBJ1-5; the D segment call TRBD1 is taken from the table without a DNA check. TRBV21-1 is marked as a pseudogene. The CDR3 sequence is 15 residues long. The CDR3 sequence: CASYPLQGPDQPQHF. CDR3 sequence (DNA): TGTGCCAGCTACCCGCTCCAGGGTCCCGATCAGCCCCAGCATTTT.

V and J are TRBV5-1 and TRBJ2-7, with unresolved D. There are 13 residues in the CDR3. The ends were cut back, 1 base at V and 2 bases at J, with 7 bases in the middle. Germline CDR1 and CDR2: SGHRS and YFSETQ. CDR3 coding DNA: TGCGCCAGCAGCTTGACTACCACCTACGAGCAGTACTTC. Its protein is CASSLTTTYEQYF.

The chain uses TRBV2 and TRBJ1-6; 8 bases line up with TRBD1. V dropped 6 bases and J dropped 10; count of bases not matched to a gene: 5. Germline CDR1 SNHLY, CDR2 FYNNEI. This CDR3 region has 13 residues. CDR3 in DNA: TGTGCCAGCAGGGGACAGGCCTTATCACCCCTCCACTTT. It translates to CASRGQALSPLHF.